This T cell receptor beta chain was sequenced in a study of blood T cell repertoires in COVID-19 (dated by TCRdb to 2018 to 2020). Turning to the overall study: Collaborator samples came from the United States, Italy and Spain and covered acute and convalescent phases of COVID-19. Where available, HLA class I and class II types were taken from metadata supplied by the sample provider and were not determined by assay-based typing. The material from the prospective study consisted of cDNA or gDNA derived from T cells, B-cell-depleted T cells, or PBMCs. The dataset comprised deeply sampled blood TCRbeta repertoires from subjects exposed to, actively infected with, or recovered from COVID-19. A freely available public database, intended as a resource for researchers studying the immune response to SARS-CoV-2, is where the repertoires were released. Samples came from the ongoing ImmuneRACE study (first 160 participants) plus 1,254 subjects from 6 global collaborators. Sample metadata almost always included a de-identified subject ID, COVID-19 status, age in years and sex. Broad study findings and their caveats: Clinical and demographic metadata were provided uncurated, with the amount varying by source and participant.

TCRbeta CDR3 regions were amplified from genomic DNA using the immunoSEQ Assay, a bias-controlled multiplex PCR. Turning to the authors' computational methods: The number of nucleated cells in each sample was estimated from the amplification of reference gene primers within the assay. To quantify the absolute abundance of each unique TCRbeta CDR3 rearrangement, sequence reads were collapsed and filtered. For each sample, productive Simpson clonality was calculated as the square root of Simpson's diversity index over productive rearrangements. Here the immuneACCESS table is served through TCRdb, limited to in-frame sequences with V and J called. Missing clones are a known gap in these copies; in checked studies unresolved V genes cover under half, and the rest lacks a known reason. That table furnishes V, J and clone size, whereas the DNA furnished D and trimming. This sample holds 150,000 or so clones; roughly 90% were observed only once. The top ten hold roughly 2% of the sample.

The collaborating institutions used their own protocols to collect whole blood in K2EDTA tubes. For TCRbeta analysis, collaborator samples were shipped as frozen whole blood, as isolated PBMCs, or as DNA extracted from either sample type. With respect to this clone: Its specific antigen is unknown. Base qualities are not recorded, but no much larger clone differs from it by a single base.

The germline V gene sets CDR1 to SGHDN and CDR2 to FVKESK. The CDR3 spans 18 residues, from the cysteine through the phenylalanine. Of all the DNA, just the CDR3 is kept, 54 bases in frame from base 1. V and J lose 1 base and 0 bases, and a span of 13 bases separates them. The sequence joins TRBV14 to TRBJ2-6; the D gene identity is not certain. Specimen: peripheral blood. This TCR derives from a human donor in a cohort sampled during active COVID-19. The CDR3 region has the sequence CASSQAHSSRSGANVLTF. The nucleotides are TGTGCCAGCAGCCAAGCCCACTCGTCGCGCTCTGGGGCCAACGTCCTGACTTTC. Where the CDR3 stops, the reference TRBV14 and TRBJ2-6 genes take over; the full variable domain is EAGVTQFPSHSVIEKGQTVTLRCDPISGHDNLYWYRRVMGKEIKFLLHFVKESKQDESGMPNNRFLAERTGGTYSTLKVQPAELEDSGVYFCASSQAHSSRSGANVLTFGAGSRLTVL.